What follows are 24 T cell receptor beta chains derived from one specimen sequenced in a study of radiation and T cells in renal cell carcinoma. Treatment in this sample: treatment-naive control, cytoreductive nephrectomy. Assay used: immunoSEQ multiplex PCR; TCRdb lists only in-frame clones, some missing. The table lists some 14,000 clones, 55% to 70% of them singletons. This specimen consisted of tumor tissue, obtained from a patient whose treatment was nephrectomy without radiotherapy. These receptors were collected from a man aged 45-60 years with renal cell carcinoma.

V usage is TRBV7-9 and J usage is TRBJ1-2; TRBD1 might be the D (5 bases). V gave up 5 bases and J gave up 6 bases, with 16 bases separating them. This CDR3 comprises 14 residues. CDR1 is SEHNR and CDR2 is FQNEAQ in the germline V gene (reference sequence). CDR3 nucleotide sequence: TGTGCCAGCAGCCCGGGCCTCGGGGGGGATGGCTACACCTTC. This sequence encodes CASSPGLGGDGYTF.

The chain has TRBV18 and TRBJ2-1; D is unresolved. The germline V and J ends were trimmed by 0 bases and 0 bases, with 12 bases remaining between them. The CDR3 contains 17 residues. CDR1 KGHSH and CDR2 LQKENI come from the germline V gene. Here the CDR3 DNA reads TGTGCCAGCTCACCACCTCAGGTTGCCCGCTCCTACAATGAGCAGTTCTTC. This codes for CASSPPQVARSYNEQFF. Using reference TRBV18 and TRBJ2-1 for the parts outside the CDR3, the full variable domain is NAGVMQNPRHLVRRRGQEARLRCSPMKGHSHVYWYRQLPEEGLKFMVYLQKENIIDESGMPKERFSAEFPKEGPSILRIQQVVRGDSAAYFCASSPPQVARSYNEQFFGPGTRLTVL.

This rearrangement joins TRBV6-5 to TRBJ2-7; 8 nucleotides agree with TRBD1. The germline CDR1 and CDR2 sequences are MNHEY and SVGAGI. Trimming removed 10 bases from V and 4 bases from J; junction bases left unmatched: 15. The CDR3 has 15 residues. CDR3 region: CAIIPPDRADYEQYF. Written as DNA, the CDR3 is TGTGCCATTATCCCTCCGGACAGGGCGGATTACGAGCAGTACTTC.

This clone was seen more than once but under ten times. The gene calls are TRBV19 and TRBJ1-2; 7 bases line up with TRBD1. This CDR3 comprises 15 residues. Looked up from germline, CDR1 is LNHDA and CDR2 is SQIVND (reference sequence). Trimming cost V 7 bases and J 2 bases; bases outside gene matches: 10. The CDR3 DNA reads TGTGCCAGTACCCCTCTAATACAGGGGAACTATGGCTACACCTTC. Translated: CASTPLIQGNYGYTF.

This chain connects TRBV9 to TRBJ1-6, with D hard to call. This CDR3 spans 14 amino acids. Trimming shortened V by 1 base and J by 13 bases, and 15 bases separated the two germline ends. The germline CDR1 and CDR2 sequences are SGDLS and YYNGEE. The CDR3 here is CASSVQAVFRPLHF. CDR3 nucleotides: TGTGCCAGCAGCGTACAGGCGGTTTTCCGGCCCCTCCACTTT. Full variable domain (remainder filled in from reference TRBV9 and TRBJ1-6): DSGVTQTPKHLITATGQRVTLRCSPRSGDLSVYWYQQSLDQGLQFLIQYYNGEERAKGNILERFSAQQFPDLHSELNLSSLELGDSALYFCASSVQAVFRPLHFGNGTRLTVT.

There are a few counts of this clone. The CDR3 protein is CASRSTTGWNSPLHF. The CDR3 DNA reads TGTGCCAGTAGATCTACGACAGGGTGGAATTCACCCCTCCACTTT. V is TRBV27 and J is TRBJ1-6; 7 nucleotides match TRBD1. CDR3 size: 15 residues. Losses at the gene ends were 9 bases for V and 7 bases for J; bases not matched to a gene: 12. Germline loops: CDR1 MNHEY, CDR2 SMNVEV (reference sequence).

This sequence joins TRBV9 and TRBJ2-7; unclear D gene. The CDR3 has 14 residues. Germline assignment: CDR1 SGDLS and CDR2 YYNGEE. Trimming stripped 0 bases from V and 2 bases from J, with 9 bases between. The CDR3 spells CASSVASITYEQYF. Here the CDR3 DNA reads TGTGCCAGCAGCGTAGCATCGATCACCTACGAGCAGTACTTC.

The rearrangement uses TRBV4-1 and TRBJ1-2, with TRBD1 as a possible D gene (6 bases). Trimming removed 1 base at V and 0 bases at J, with 12 bases between. The CDR3 is 16 amino acids. The germline gives CDR1 MGHRA, CDR2 YSYEKL. Written as DNA, the CDR3 is TGCGCCAGCAGCCAAGCCCCGACAGGTACTAACTATGGCTACACCTTC. This sequence encodes CASSQAPTGTNYGYTF.

The gene calls are TRBV2 and TRBJ1-5; 10 bases align to TRBD1. V lost 1 base, J lost 1 base, and 10 bases stayed unmatched. CDR1 SNHLY and CDR2 FYNNEI come from the germline V gene. The CDR3 is 19 amino acids. For the CDR3, the DNA is TGTGCCAGCAGTGAAGGACAGGGGGCTAACACGATGAGCAATCAGCCCCAGCATTTT. Residues: CASSEGQGANTMSNQPQHF.

The V and J genes are TRBV29-1 and TRBJ1-2, with D possibly being TRBD1 (5 bases). The germline V gene has CDR1 SQVTM and CDR2 ANQGSEA. V lost 4 bases, J lost 4 bases, and 13 bases lay in between. The CDR3 has 13 amino acids. The CDR3 coding sequence is TGCAGCGTTGGCCGTACACAGGCCTATGGCTACACCTTC. Translated: CSVGRTQAYGYTF.

This chain links TRBV7-9 with TRBJ2-6; D remains unclear. V lost 3 bases, J lost 0 bases, and 15 bases lay in between. The germline gives CDR1 SEHNR, CDR2 FQNEAQ (reference sequence). The CDR3 runs 18 residues. The CDR3 reads CASSLKKDGPSGANVLTF. In DNA, the CDR3 is TGTGCCAGCAGCTTGAAGAAGGACGGCCCCTCTGGGGCCAACGTCCTGACTTTC.

The gene calls are TRBV19 and TRBJ1-2; 12 positions match TRBD1. CDR1 LNHDA and CDR2 SQIVND come from the germline V gene (reference sequence). This CDR3 has 16 amino acids. The trim removed 5 bases at V and 2 bases at J, leaving 6 bases unmatched. The CDR3 sequence is CASSGDRGPANYGYTF. In DNA form, the CDR3 reads TGTGCCAGTAGTGGGGACAGGGGGCCAGCAAACTATGGCTACACCTTC. The variable domain in full, completed from reference TRBV19 and TRBJ1-2, reads DGGITQSPKYLFRKEGQNVTLSCEQNLNHDAMYWYRQDPGQGLRLIYYSQIVNDFQKGDIAEGYSVSREKKESFPLTVTSAQKNPTAFYLCASSGDRGPANYGYTFGSGTRLTVV.

This clone was seen a few times. The chain joins TRBV12-5 to TRBJ2-3; D remains ambiguous. The V end was cut by 4 bases, the J end by 0 bases, with 20 bases between. The CDR3 loop spans 18 amino acids. The germline V gene encodes CDR1 LGHNT and CDR2 FRNRAP. In nucleotides, the CDR3 is TGTGCTAGTGGTTCGCAGTTTATGGTTCGTGGTAGCACAGATACGCAGTATTTT. Translated, it gives CASGSQFMVRGSTDTQYF.

The gene calls are TRBV5-1 and TRBJ2-4; D tentatively reads TRBD1 or TRBD2 (6 bases each). Trimming left V 6 bases short and J 7 bases short, with 17 bases between. The CDR3 extends over 14 amino acids. Germline-derived CDR1 and CDR2 are SGHRS and YFSETQ. As DNA, the CDR3 is TGCGCCAGCACCCCCGGGGGCCAGGGGAACATTCAGTACTTC. Residues: CASTPGGQGNIQYF.

This clone is judged medium-sized. The chain joins TRBV12-5 to TRBJ2-1; 8 bases fit TRBD1. This CDR3 has 15 amino acids. Germline loops: CDR1 LGHNT, CDR2 FRNRAP. V gave up 1 base and J gave up 2 bases; unmatched junction bases: 1. The CDR3 nucleotides are TGTGCTAGTGGTTTGGGGACAGGGACCTACAATGAGCAGTTCTTC. Its translation is CASGLGTGTYNEQFF.

Of note for this clone: This may stem from a read error, because a much larger clone lies one nucleotide away. The chain is built from TRBV4-1 and TRBJ2-5; TRBD2 matches at 11 bases. The J call is uncertain, as TRBJ2-7 better fits the DNA end. Germline assignment: CDR1 MGHRA and CDR2 YSYEKL. The CDR3 has 15 amino acids. The chain's CDR3 is CASSQDPSGGYEQYF. CDR3 DNA sequence: TGCGCCAGCAGCCAAGATCCTAGCGGGGGGTACGAGCAGTACTTC.

V usage is TRBV13 and J usage is TRBJ2-1; maybe TRBD2 (6 bases). The CDR3 loop spans 14 amino acids. Deletions cut 5 bases from V and 6 bases from J, with 14 bases between. Per the germline V gene, CDR1 is PRHDT and CDR2 is FYEKMQ (reference sequence). The CDR3 protein is CASSTRDSINEQFF. The CDR3 DNA reads as TGTGCCAGCAGCACCCGGGACTCAATCAATGAGCAGTTCTTC.

This clone was recorded a few times. The chain links TRBV6-1 to TRBJ1-5; D ambiguous. Germline values: CDR1 MNHNS, CDR2 SASEGT. V was pared by 7 bases and J by 0 bases, with 10 bases between. This CDR3 is 14 amino acids long. The CDR3 is CASKGGNSNQPQHF. CDR3 DNA: TGTGCCAGCAAGGGCGGTAATAGCAATCAGCCCCAGCATTTT.

This clone is judged medium-sized. The V gene is TRBV10-3, the J gene TRBJ2-7, with D maybe TRBD1 (5 bases). The CDR3 contains 12 residues. Germline CDR1 ENHRY, CDR2 SYGVKD. Trimming removed 2 bases at V and 11 bases at J, with 13 bases between. CDR3 in amino acids: CAISEPRQMEYF. The CDR3, as DNA: TGTGCCATCAGTGAGCCCAGACAGATGGAGTACTTC.

The chain couples TRBV5-4 to TRBJ2-1; 7 positions agree with TRBD2. Germline V gives CDR1 SGHNT, CDR2 YYREEE (reference sequence). The V gene end was trimmed by 3 bases and the J gene end by 2 bases; junction bases not matched to a gene: 5. CDR3 length: 15 residues. The CDR3 reads CASSSMSGAYNEQFF. The CDR3 DNA follows: TGTGCCAGCAGCTCTATGAGCGGGGCCTACAATGAGCAGTTCTTC.

This clone was seen a handful of times. The chain has TRBV30 and TRBJ2-2; D assignment may be TRBD1 or TRBD2 (5 bases each). From germline, CDR1 is GTSNPN and CDR2 SVGIG (reference sequence). V was trimmed by 2 bases and J by 3 bases, leaving 10 bases between them. The CDR3 covers 14 residues. In nucleotides, the CDR3 is TGTGCCTGGAGTCCCGGGACCGACACCGGGGAGCTGTTTTTT. It translates to CAWSPGTDTGELFF.

CDR3 coding DNA: TGCGCCAGCAGTGAAAGAATTAACACTGAAGCTTTCTTT. It is translated as CASSERINTEAFF. The gene calls are TRBV10-1 and TRBJ1-1; D gene unclear. The CDR3 spans 13 residues. Trimming removed 3 bases from V and 2 bases from J, with 7 bases in between. CDR1 is WNHNN and CDR2 is SYGVQD in the germline V gene (reference sequence).

The rearrangement links TRBV7-2 to TRBJ1-6, with unresolved D. The CDR3 is 15 amino acids. Germline V CDR1 and CDR2: SGHTA, FQGNSA. With 5 bases removed from V and 9 bases from J, the gap between germline ends came to 17 bases. The CDR3 spells CASSPLGPQISPLHF. The CDR3 DNA is TGTGCCAGCAGCCCGCTAGGTCCCCAAATTTCACCCCTCCACTTT. The full variable domain, its missing parts supplied by reference TRBV7-2 and TRBJ1-6, is GAGVSQSPSNKVTEKGKDVELRCDPISGHTALYWYRQSLGQGLEFLIYFQGNSAPDKSGLPSDRFSAERTGGSVSTLTIQRTQQEDSAVYLCASSPLGPQISPLHFGNGTRLTVT.

J is TRBJ2-1 and V is TRBV10-1; possible D gene TRBD2, 6 bases. Trimming removed 0 bases from V and 9 bases from J, with 9 bases in between. CDR1 is WNHNN, CDR2 SYGVQD, per germline (reference sequence). The CDR3 has 13 residues. As DNA, the CDR3 is TGCGCCAGCAGTGAGTCGAGGCGGGGTGAGCAGTTCTTC. Amino acids: CASSESRRGEQFF.